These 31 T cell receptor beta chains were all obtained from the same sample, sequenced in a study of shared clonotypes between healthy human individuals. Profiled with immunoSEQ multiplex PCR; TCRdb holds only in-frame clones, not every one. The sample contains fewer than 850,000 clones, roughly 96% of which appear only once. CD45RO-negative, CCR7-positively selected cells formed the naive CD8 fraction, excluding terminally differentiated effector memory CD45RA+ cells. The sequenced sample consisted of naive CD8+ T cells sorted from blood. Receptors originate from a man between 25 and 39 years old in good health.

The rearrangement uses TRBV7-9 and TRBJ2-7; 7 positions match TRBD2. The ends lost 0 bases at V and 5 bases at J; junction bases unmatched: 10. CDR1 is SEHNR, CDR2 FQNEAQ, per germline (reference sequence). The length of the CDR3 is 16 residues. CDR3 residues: CASSLAGLGLENEQYF. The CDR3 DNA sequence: TGTGCCAGCAGCTTAGCCGGACTAGGGCTAGAGAACGAGCAGTACTTC. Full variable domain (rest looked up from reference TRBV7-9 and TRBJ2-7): DTGVSQNPRHKITKRGQNVTFRCDPISEHNRLYWYRQTLGQGPEFLTYFQNEAQLEKSRLLSDRFSAERPKGSFSTLEIQRTEQGDSAMYLCASSLAGLGLENEQYFGPGTRLTVT.

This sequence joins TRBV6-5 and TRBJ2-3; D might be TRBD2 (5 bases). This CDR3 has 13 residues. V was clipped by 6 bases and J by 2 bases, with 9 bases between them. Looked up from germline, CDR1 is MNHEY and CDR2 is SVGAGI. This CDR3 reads CASSLGDTDTQYF. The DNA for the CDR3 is TGTGCCAGCAGCCTCGGGGACACAGATACGCAGTATTTT.

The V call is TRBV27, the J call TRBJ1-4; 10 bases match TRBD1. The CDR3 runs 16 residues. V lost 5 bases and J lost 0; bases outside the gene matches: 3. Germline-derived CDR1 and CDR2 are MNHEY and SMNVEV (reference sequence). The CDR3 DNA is TGTGCCAGCAGTCGACAGGGGGCGGCAACTAATGAAAAACTGTTTTTT. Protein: CASSRQGAATNEKLFF.

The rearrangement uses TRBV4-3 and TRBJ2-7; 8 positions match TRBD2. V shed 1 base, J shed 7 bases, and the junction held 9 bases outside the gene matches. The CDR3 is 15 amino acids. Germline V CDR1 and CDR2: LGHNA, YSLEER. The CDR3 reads CASSQVRAGENEQYF. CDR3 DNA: TGCGCCAGCAGCCAAGTAAGAGCGGGAGAGAATGAGCAGTACTTC.

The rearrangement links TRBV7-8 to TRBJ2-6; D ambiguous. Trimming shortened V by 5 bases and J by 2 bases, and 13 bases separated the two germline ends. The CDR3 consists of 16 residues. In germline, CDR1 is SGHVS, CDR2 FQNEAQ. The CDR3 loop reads CASSPRTAAGANVLTF. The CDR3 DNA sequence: TGTGCCAGCAGCCCCCGGACCGCCGCTGGGGCCAACGTCCTGACTTTC.

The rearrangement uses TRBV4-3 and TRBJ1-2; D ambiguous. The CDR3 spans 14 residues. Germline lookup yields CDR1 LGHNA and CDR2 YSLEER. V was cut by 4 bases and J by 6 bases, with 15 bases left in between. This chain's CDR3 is CASSPTVLGDGYTF. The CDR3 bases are TGCGCCAGCAGCCCCACAGTTCTGGGTGATGGCTACACCTTC.

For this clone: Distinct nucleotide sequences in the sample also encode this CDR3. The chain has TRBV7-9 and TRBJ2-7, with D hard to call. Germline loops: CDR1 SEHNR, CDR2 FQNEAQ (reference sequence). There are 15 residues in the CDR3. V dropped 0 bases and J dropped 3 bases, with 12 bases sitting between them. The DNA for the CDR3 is TGTGCCAGCAGCTTAGCGGGTGGACCAGGCTACGAGCAGTACTTC. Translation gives CASSLAGGPGYEQYF.

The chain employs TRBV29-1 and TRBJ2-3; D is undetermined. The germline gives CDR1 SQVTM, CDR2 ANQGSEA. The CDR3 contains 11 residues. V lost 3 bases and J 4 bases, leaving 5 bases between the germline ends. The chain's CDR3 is CSVDAPDTQYF. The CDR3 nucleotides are TGCAGCGTTGACGCCCCAGATACGCAGTATTTT.

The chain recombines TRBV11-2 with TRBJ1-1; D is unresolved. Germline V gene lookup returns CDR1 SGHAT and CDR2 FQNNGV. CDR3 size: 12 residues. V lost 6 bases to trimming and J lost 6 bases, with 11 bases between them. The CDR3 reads CASSYNGPEAFF. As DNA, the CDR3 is TGTGCCAGCAGTTACAACGGCCCTGAAGCTTTCTTT.

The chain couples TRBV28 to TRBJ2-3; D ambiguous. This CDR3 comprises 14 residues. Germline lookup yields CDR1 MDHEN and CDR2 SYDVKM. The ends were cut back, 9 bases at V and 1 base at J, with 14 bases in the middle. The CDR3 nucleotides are TGTGCCAGTGTTTCGGGTTGGGGCACAGATACGCAGTATTTT. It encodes CASVSGWGTDTQYF.

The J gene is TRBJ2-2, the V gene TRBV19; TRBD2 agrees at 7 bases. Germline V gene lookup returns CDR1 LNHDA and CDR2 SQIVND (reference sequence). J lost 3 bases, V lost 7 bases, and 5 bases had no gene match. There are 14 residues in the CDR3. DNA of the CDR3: TGTGCCAGTACTCCAGGGAGGGACACCGGGGAGCTGTTTTTT. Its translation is CASTPGRDTGELFF.

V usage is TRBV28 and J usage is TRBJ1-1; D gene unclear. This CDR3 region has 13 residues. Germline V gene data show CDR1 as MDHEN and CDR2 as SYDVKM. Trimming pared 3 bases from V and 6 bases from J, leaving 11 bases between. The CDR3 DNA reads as TGTGCCAGCAGTTTGGTCCCCTTGGCTGAAGCTTTCTTT. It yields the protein CASSLVPLAEAFF. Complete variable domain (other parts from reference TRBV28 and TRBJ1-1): DVKVTQSSRYLVKRTGEKVFLECVQDMDHENMFWYRQDPGLGLRLIYFSYDVKMKEKGDIPEGYSVSREKKERFSLILESASTNQTSMYLCASSLVPLAEAFFGQGTRLTVV.

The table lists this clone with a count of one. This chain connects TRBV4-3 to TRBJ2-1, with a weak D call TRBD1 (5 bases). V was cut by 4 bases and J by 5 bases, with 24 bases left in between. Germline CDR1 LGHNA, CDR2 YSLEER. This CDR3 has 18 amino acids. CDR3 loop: CASSPMKEPGPTNNEQFF. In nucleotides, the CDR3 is TGCGCCAGCAGCCCCATGAAAGAGCCAGGGCCCACTAACAATGAGCAGTTCTTC.

The CDR3 region has the DNA TGTGCCAGCAGCTCTGGACAGGGGTGGACAGATACGCAGTATTTT. This sequence encodes CASSSGQGWTDTQYF. This chain connects TRBV13 to TRBJ2-3, with 9 nucleotides matching TRBD1. The CDR3 spans 15 residues. Germline V CDR1 and CDR2: PRHDT, FYEKMQ (reference sequence). The junction had 5 bases not matched to a gene; V was cut back by 4 bases and J by 3 bases. Using reference TRBV13 and TRBJ2-3 for the parts outside the CDR3, the full variable domain is AAGVIQSPRHLIKEKRETATLKCYPIPRHDTVYWYQQGPGQDPQFLISFYEKMQSDKGSIPDRFSAQQFSDYHSELNMSSLELGDSALYFCASSSGQGWTDTQYFGPGTRLTVL.

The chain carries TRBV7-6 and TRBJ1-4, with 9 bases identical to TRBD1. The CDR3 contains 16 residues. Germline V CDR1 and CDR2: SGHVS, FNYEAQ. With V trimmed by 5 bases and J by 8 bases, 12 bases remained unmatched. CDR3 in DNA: TGTGCCAGCAGCCCCGGACCGGGACAGGGAAAGGAAAAACTGTTTTTT. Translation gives CASSPGPGQGKEKLFF.

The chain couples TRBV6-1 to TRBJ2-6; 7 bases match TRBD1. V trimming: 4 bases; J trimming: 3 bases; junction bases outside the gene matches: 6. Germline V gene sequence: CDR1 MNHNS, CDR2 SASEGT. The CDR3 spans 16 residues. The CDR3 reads CASSATGRFGANVLTF. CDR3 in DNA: TGTGCCAGCAGTGCGACAGGGCGGTTTGGGGCCAACGTCCTGACTTTC.

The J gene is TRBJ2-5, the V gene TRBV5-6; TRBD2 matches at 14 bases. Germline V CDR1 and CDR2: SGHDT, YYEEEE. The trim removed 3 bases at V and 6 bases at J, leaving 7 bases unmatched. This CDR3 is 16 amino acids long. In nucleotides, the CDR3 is TGTGCCAGCAGCTGGGGGACTAGCGGGAGTTTACAGACCCAGTACTTC. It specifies CASSWGTSGSLQTQYF.

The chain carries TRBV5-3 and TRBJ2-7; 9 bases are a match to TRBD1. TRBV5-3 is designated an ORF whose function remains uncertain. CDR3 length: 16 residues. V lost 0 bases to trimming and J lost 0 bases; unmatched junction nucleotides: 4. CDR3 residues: CARSLGLQGASYEQYF. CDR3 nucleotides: TGTGCCAGAAGCTTGGGATTACAGGGGGCCTCCTACGAGCAGTACTTC.

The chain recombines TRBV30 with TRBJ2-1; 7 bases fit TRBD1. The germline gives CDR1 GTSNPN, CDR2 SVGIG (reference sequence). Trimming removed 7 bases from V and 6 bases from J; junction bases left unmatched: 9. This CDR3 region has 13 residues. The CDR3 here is CALDRAVFNEQFF. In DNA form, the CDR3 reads TGTGCCTTAGACAGGGCGGTCTTCAATGAGCAGTTCTTC.

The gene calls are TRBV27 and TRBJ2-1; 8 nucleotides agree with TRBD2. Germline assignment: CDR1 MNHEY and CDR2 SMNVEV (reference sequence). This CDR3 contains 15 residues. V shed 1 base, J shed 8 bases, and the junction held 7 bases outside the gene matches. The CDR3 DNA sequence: TGTGCCAGCAGTTTATTTAGCGGGGTCTTGGATGAGCAGTTCTTC. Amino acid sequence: CASSLFSGVLDEQFF.

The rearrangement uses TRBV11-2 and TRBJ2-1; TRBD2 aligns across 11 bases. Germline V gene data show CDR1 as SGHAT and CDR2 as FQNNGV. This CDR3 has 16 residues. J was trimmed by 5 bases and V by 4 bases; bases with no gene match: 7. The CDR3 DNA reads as TGTGCCAGCAGCTCCTTGACGGGACTAGCGGACAATGAGCAGTTCTTC. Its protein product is CASSSLTGLADNEQFF.

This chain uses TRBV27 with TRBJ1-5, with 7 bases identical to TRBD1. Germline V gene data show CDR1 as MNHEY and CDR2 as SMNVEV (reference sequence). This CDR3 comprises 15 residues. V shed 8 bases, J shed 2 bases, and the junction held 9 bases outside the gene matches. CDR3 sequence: CASQGGYGGNQPQHF. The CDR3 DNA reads TGTGCCAGCCAGGGGGGATATGGCGGCAATCAGCCCCAGCATTTT.

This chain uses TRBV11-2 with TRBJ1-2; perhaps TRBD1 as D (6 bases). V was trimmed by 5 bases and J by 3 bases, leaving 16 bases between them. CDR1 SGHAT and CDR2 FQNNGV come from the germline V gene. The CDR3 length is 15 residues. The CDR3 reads CASSHSEGGDYGYTF. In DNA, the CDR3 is TGTGCCAGCAGCCACTCGGAGGGGGGGGACTATGGCTACACCTTC.

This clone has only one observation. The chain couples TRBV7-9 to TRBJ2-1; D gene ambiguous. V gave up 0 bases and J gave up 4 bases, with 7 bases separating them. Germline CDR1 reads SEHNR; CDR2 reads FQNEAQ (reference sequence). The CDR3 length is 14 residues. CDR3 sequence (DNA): TGTGCCAGCAGCTTAGCGGTCGTATACAATGAGCAGTTCTTC. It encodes CASSLAVVYNEQFF.

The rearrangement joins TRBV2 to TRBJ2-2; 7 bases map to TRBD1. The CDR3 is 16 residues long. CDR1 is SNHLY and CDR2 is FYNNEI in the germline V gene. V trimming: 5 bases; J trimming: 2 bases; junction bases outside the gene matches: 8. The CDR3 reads CASSSVGTANTGELFF. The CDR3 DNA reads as TGTGCCAGCAGTTCCGTAGGGACAGCCAACACCGGGGAGCTGTTTTTT.

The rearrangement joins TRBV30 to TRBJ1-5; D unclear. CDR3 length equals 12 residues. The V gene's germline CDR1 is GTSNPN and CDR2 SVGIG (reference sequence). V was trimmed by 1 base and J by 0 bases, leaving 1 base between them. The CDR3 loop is CAWSGSNQPQHF. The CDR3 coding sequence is TGTGCCTGGAGTGGTAGCAATCAGCCCCAGCATTTT.

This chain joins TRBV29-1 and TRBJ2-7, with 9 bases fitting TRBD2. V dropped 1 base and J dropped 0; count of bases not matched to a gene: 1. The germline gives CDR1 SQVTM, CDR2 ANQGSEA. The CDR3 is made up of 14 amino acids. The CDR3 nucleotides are TGCAGCGTTGAAGGACTAGCGGCCTCCTACGAGCAGTACTTC. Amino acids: CSVEGLAASYEQYF.

Here the CDR3 DNA reads TGTGCCAGCAGTTACTCTCGGGAATCGGCGTACAATGAGCAGTTCTTC. Translated, it gives CASSYSRESAYNEQFF. This rearrangement joins TRBV6-6 to TRBJ2-1; D is possibly TRBD2 (5 bases). This CDR3 spans 16 amino acids. Trimming cost V 0 bases and J 4 bases, with 13 bases left between them. Germline V gene lookup returns CDR1 MNHNY and CDR2 SVGAGI (reference sequence).

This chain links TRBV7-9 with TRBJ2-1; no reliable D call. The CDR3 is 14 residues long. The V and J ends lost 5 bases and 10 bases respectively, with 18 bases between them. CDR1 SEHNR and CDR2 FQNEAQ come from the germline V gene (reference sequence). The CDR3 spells CASSETAFLTEQFF. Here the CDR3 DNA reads TGTGCCAGCAGCGAAACGGCTTTCCTTACGGAGCAGTTCTTC.

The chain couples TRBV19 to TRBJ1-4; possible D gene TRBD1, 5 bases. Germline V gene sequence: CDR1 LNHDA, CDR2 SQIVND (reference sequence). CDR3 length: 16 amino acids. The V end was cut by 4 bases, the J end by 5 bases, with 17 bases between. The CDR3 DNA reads TGTGCCAGTAGTACATACGGACACGTGGGAAATGAAAAACTGTTTTTT. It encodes CASSTYGHVGNEKLFF.

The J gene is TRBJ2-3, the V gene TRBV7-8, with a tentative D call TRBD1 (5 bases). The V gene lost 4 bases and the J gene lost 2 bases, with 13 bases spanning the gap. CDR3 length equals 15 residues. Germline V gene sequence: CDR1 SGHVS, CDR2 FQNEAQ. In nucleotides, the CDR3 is TGTGCCAGCAGCTCACCGACAGCCGACACAGATACGCAGTATTTT. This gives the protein CASSSPTADTDTQYF.